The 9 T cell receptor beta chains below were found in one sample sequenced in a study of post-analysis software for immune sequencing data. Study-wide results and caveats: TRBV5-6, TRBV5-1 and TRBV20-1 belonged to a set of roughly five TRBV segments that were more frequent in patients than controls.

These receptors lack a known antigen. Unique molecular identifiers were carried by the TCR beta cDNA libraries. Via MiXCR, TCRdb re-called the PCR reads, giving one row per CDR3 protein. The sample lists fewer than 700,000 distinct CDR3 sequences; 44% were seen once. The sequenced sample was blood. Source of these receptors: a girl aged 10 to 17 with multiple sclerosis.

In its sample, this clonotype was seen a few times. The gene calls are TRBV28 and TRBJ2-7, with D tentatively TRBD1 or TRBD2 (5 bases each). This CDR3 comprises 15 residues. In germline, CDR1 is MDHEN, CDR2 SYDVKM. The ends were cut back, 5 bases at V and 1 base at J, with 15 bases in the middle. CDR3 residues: CASSPSAGTSYEQYF. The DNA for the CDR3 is TGTGCCAGCAGTCCATCCGCCGGGACGTCCTACGAGCAGTACTTC.

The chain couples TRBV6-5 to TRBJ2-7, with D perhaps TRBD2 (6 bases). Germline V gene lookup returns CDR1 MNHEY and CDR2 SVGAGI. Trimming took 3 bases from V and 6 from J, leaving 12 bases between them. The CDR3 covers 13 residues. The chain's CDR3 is CASSYGGLREQYF. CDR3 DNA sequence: TGTGCCAGCAGTTATGGGGGACTCCGCGAGCAGTACTTC.

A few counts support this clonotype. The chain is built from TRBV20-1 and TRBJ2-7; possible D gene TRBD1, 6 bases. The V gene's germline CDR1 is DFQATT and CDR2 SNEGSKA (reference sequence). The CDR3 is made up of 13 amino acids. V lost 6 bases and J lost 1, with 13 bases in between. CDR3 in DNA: TGCAGTGCCAATTCGAGGGGGTCCTACGAGCAGTACTTC. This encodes CSANSRGSYEQYF.

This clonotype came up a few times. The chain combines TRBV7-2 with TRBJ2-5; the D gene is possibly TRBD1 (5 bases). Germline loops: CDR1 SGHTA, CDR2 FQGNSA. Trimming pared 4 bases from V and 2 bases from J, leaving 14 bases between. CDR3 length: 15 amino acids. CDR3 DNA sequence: TGTGCCAGCAGCTGGCAGGGTTCCTTGCAAGAGACCCAGTACTTC. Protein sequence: CASSWQGSLQETQYF.

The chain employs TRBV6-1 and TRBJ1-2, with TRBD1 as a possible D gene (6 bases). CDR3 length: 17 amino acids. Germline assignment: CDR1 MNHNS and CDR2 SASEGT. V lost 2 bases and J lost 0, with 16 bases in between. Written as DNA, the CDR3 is TGTGCCAGCAGTGAATTGGTAAGCAGGGGAGCTAACTATGGCTACACCTTC. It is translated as CASSELVSRGANYGYTF.

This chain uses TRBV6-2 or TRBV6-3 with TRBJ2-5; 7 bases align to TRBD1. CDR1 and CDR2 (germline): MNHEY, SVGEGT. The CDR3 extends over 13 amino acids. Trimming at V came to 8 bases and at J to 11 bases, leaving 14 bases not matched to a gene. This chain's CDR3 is CASGSDRNSRQYF. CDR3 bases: TGTGCCAGCGGATCGGACAGGAATTCTCGGCAGTACTTC.

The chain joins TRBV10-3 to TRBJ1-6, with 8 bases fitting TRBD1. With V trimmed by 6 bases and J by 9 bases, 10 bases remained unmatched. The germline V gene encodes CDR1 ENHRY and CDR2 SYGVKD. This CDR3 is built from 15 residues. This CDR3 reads CAIRINRDRSSPLHF. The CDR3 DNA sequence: TGTGCCATCAGGATAAACCGGGACAGGTCTTCACCCCTCCACTTT.

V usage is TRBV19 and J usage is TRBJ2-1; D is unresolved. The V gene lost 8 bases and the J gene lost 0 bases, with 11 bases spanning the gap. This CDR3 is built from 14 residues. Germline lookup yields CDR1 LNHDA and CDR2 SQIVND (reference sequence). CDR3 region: CASQDVRSYNEQFF. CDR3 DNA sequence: TGTGCCAGTCAGGACGTCCGCTCCTACAATGAGCAGTTCTTC.

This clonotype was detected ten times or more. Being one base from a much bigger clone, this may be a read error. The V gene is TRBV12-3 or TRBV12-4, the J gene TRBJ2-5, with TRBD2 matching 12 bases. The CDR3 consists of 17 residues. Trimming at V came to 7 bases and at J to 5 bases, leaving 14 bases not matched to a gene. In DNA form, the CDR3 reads TGTGCCAGCAACTACTACAGACTAGCGGGGGACCGGGAGACCCAGTACTTC. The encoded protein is CASNYYRLAGDRETQYF.